These T cell receptor beta chains were read from a single sample in a study of blood T cell repertoires in COVID-19. Here immunoSEQ multiplex PCR was the method, and the copy in TCRdb shows in-frame clones only, minus some. The data contain 250,000 or so clones, about nine tenths of them singletons. Sequencing was carried out using peripheral blood. Source of these receptors: a woman aged 55 to 70 with acute or convalescent COVID-19. Each CDR3 is given with its conserved first and last residue. The D gene is left open where the match is weak.

CDR3aa | CDR3nt | v_gene | d_gene | len | j_gene
CASSSGDRPAYSVYGYTF | TGTGCCAGCAGCTCTGGGGACAGGCCGGCCTATTCCGTCTATGGCTACACCTTC | TRBV9 | TRBD1 | 18 | TRBJ1-2
CATSDPGRTEAFF | TGTGCCACCAGTGATCCCGGGAGAACTGAAGCTTTCTTT | TRBV24-1 | . | 13 | TRBJ1-1
CASSLGMDSNQPQHF | TGTGCCAGCTCACTGGGCATGGATAGCAATCAGCCCCAGCATTTT | TRBV18 | . | 15 | TRBJ1-5
CASSLFSDNEQYF | TGTGCCAGCAGCTTGTTTAGCGATAACGAGCAGTACTTC | TRBV11-3 | . | 13 | TRBJ2-7
CASSIGAAGLQLFF | TGTGCCAGTAGTATTGGAGCAGCAGGGTTACAACTGTTTTTT | TRBV19 | . | 14 | TRBJ1-4
CASSKDRATEAFF | TGTGCCAGCAGCAAGGACAGGGCCACTGAAGCTTTCTTT | TRBV5-4 | TRBD1 | 13 | TRBJ1-1
CASSRLGDRTYEQYF | TGTGCCAGCAGCCGATTGGGGGACAGAACCTACGAGCAGTACTTC | TRBV28 | TRBD1 | 15 | TRBJ2-7
CASSGGQGYEKLFF | TGTGCCAGCAGTGGGGGACAGGGTTATGAAAAACTGTTTTTT | TRBV28 | TRBD1 | 14 | TRBJ1-4
CASSRRARGWTEAFF | TGTGCCAGCAGCCGACGCGCCAGGGGGTGGACTGAAGCTTTCTTT | TRBV5-6 | TRBD1 | 15 | TRBJ1-1
CASSYSSSGLGWEQFF | TGTGCCAGCAGTTACTCTTCGTCGGGACTAGGCTGGGAGCAGTTCTTC | TRBV6-2/TRBV6-3 | TRBD2 | 16 | TRBJ2-1
CASSQDRGPTGELFF | TGCGCCAGCAGCCAAGACAGGGGCCCTACCGGGGAGCTGTTTTTT | TRBV4-1 | . | 15 | TRBJ2-2